A single sample is the source of the 24 T cell receptor beta chains below, sequenced in a study of T cells after yellow fever vaccination. TCRdb recomputed calls from the 5' RACE reads with MiXCR, one row per CDR3 protein. The sample carries a few hundred thousand distinct CDR3 sequences, about 17% recorded once. The source was PBMCs, collected about 5 days after the first yellow fever vaccination. These receptors came from a man between 18 and 35 years old who received the YFV17D yellow fever vaccine.

The chain uses TRBV27 and TRBJ2-1; D is unresolved. Germline V gives CDR1 MNHEY, CDR2 SMNVEV (reference sequence). V lost 8 bases, J lost 1 base, and 18 bases lay in between. This CDR3 contains 16 residues. The CDR3 DNA is TGTGCCAGCGCCCGACTGGCGGTCATGTCCTACAATGAGCAGTTCTTC. It specifies CASARLAVMSYNEQFF.

This clonotype has just a few counts. V and J are TRBV11-1 and TRBJ2-5; D not certain. Trimming pared 5 bases from V and 1 base from J, leaving 11 bases between. From germline, CDR1 is SGHAT and CDR2 FQDESV (reference sequence). The CDR3 extends over 14 amino acids. CDR3 region: CASSTLGIQETQYF. For the CDR3, the DNA is TGTGCCAGCAGCACTCTAGGGATCCAAGAGACCCAGTACTTC.

The chain joins TRBV5-6 to TRBJ2-7, with D unresolved. This CDR3 has 12 amino acids. The V and J ends lost 0 bases and 6 bases respectively, with 7 bases between them. From germline, CDR1 is SGHDT and CDR2 YYEEEE. CDR3 protein: CASSLVKSEQYF. The CDR3 DNA sequence: TGTGCCAGCAGCTTGGTGAAGAGCGAGCAGTACTTC.

The genes are TRBV7-9 and TRBJ2-5, with no clear D. The CDR3 extends over 13 amino acids. Deletions cut 5 bases from V and 3 bases from J, with 10 bases between. Germline V CDR1 and CDR2: SEHNR, FQNEAQ (reference sequence). The CDR3 DNA reads TGTGCCAGCAGCCCAGAACTTAAAGAGACCCAGTACTTC. Translated: CASSPELKETQYF.

On this clonotype: Germline is not matched at one junction end, which may reflect a read error. The chain is built from TRBV12-3 or TRBV12-4 and TRBJ2-3; D gene ambiguous. The length of the CDR3 is 18 residues. The CDR3: CTSSLGPALHPSTDTQYF. The CDR3 nucleotides are TGTACCAGCAGTTTAGGTCCCGCGTTACACCCTAGCACAGATACGCAGTATTTT.

The V and J genes are TRBV9 and TRBJ1-1; 7 nucleotides agree with TRBD1. The germline V gene encodes CDR1 SGDLS and CDR2 YYNGEE. V gave up 5 bases and J gave up 2 bases; unmatched junction bases: 6. The CDR3 is 14 amino acids. CDR3 nucleotide sequence: TGTGCCAGCAGTGGGGGACAGTACAACACTGAAGCTTTCTTT. Its protein product is CASSGGQYNTEAFF.

The chain joins TRBV5-1 to TRBJ1-1, with a tentative D call TRBD1 (6 bases). Germline V gene lookup returns CDR1 SGHRS and CDR2 YFSETQ. V lost 3 bases and J lost 4, with 16 bases in between. There are 15 residues in the CDR3. DNA for the CDR3: TGCGCCAGCAGCTCTATTACAGGGCCGGGCACTGAAGCTTTCTTT. It codes for CASSSITGPGTEAFF.

This chain connects TRBV24-1 to TRBJ2-5, with D possibly matching TRBD1 (6 bases). Germline CDR1 is KGHDR and CDR2 is SFDVKD. The V and J ends lost 4 bases and 2 bases respectively, with 16 bases between them. The CDR3 loop spans 16 amino acids. This CDR3 is CATSDRGTGRQETQYF. DNA of the CDR3: TGTGCCACCAGTGACCGGGGAACAGGGAGACAAGAGACCCAGTACTTC.

This clonotype was detected a few times. The chain combines TRBV20-1 with TRBJ2-5; D is ambiguous. CDR1 and CDR2 from the germline V gene are DFQATT and SNEGSKA (reference sequence). The CDR3 has 13 amino acids. Trimming cost V 1 base and J 1 base, with 7 bases left between them. The CDR3 reads CSARVWGQETQYF. The CDR3 region has the DNA TGCAGTGCTAGAGTATGGGGCCAAGAGACCCAGTACTTC.

The CDR3 protein is CASSFGQGVDEAFF. For the CDR3, the DNA is TGCGCCAGCAGCTTCGGACAGGGTGTAGATGAAGCTTTCTTT. The V call is TRBV5-1, the J call TRBJ1-1; TRBD1 agrees at 8 bases. The CDR3 contains 14 residues. After removal of 2 bases from V and 7 bases from J, the junction contained 7 bases not matched to a gene. Germline V lookup: CDR1 SGHRS, CDR2 YFSETQ.

This chain uses TRBV6-1 with TRBJ1-5; D unresolved. Deletions cut 5 bases from V and 0 bases from J, with 17 bases between. The CDR3 contains 17 residues. The germline V gene encodes CDR1 MNHNS and CDR2 SASEGT. The CDR3 is CASSQDQAADSNQPQHF. The CDR3 DNA follows: TGTGCCAGCAGTCAGGACCAAGCTGCTGATAGCAATCAGCCCCAGCATTTT.

V usage is TRBV12-3 or TRBV12-4 and J usage is TRBJ2-2; a possible D gene is TRBD2 (5 bases). The V and J ends lost 6 bases and 0 bases respectively, with 11 bases between them. The CDR3 has 15 residues. CDR3 sequence: CASSLTGANTGELFF. The CDR3, as DNA: TGTGCCAGCAGCCTTACCGGGGCGAACACCGGGGAGCTGTTTTTT.

This clonotype was detected many times. The chain uses TRBV15 and TRBJ2-3; a possible D gene is TRBD1 (5 bases). Deletions cut 0 bases from V and 4 bases from J, with 11 bases between. CDR3 length equals 15 residues. Germline V gives CDR1 LNHNV, CDR2 YYDKDF (reference sequence). The DNA of the CDR3 is TGTGCCACCAGCAGAGATTTCCAGGGCCCAGATACGCAGTATTTT. Its protein is CATSRDFQGPDTQYF. The complete variable domain, with remaining parts taken from reference TRBV15 and TRBJ2-3, reads DAMVIQNPRYQVTQFGKPVTLSCSQTLNHNVMYWYQQKSSQAPKLLFHYYDKDFNNEADTPDNFQSRRPNTSFCFLDIRSPGLGDTAMYLCATSRDFQGPDTQYFGPGTRLTVL.

This clonotype was counted a few times. One junction end disagrees with the germline gene, perhaps due to a read error. The chain combines TRBV7-9 with TRBJ2-5; D unresolved. The CDR3 is made up of 13 amino acids. Germline V gene data show CDR1 as SEHNR and CDR2 as FQNEAQ (reference sequence). CDR3 protein: CASSLAPQGTQYF. The CDR3 DNA sequence: TGTGCCAGCAGCTTAGCGCCGCAAGGGACCCAGTACTTC.

The sample holds many counts of this clonotype. V usage is TRBV5-1 and J usage is TRBJ1-6; D gene ambiguous. Per germline, CDR1 SGHRS and CDR2 YFSETQ. CDR3 size: 12 residues. Trimming took off 6 bases at V and 10 bases at J, with 11 bases between the two ends. In nucleotides, the CDR3 is TGCGCCAGCAAGGGAGAAGGGTCACCCCTCCACTTT. Translated, it gives CASKGEGSPLHF.

This sequence joins TRBV29-1 and TRBJ1-4; the match to TRBD1 covers 7 bases. V dropped 6 bases and J dropped 5; count of bases not matched to a gene: 6. Looked up from germline, CDR1 is SQVTM and CDR2 is ANQGSEA. This CDR3 has 13 residues. The CDR3 is CSVAGQRNEKLFF. DNA of the CDR3: TGCAGCGTCGCGGGACAGAGGAATGAAAAACTGTTTTTT.

V is TRBV11-2 and J is TRBJ2-7; D may be TRBD2 (5 bases). There are 13 residues in the CDR3. From germline, CDR1 is SGHAT and CDR2 FQNNGV. V shed 4 bases and J shed 7 bases, with 14 bases lying between them. CDR3 in DNA: TGTGCCAGCAGCTACCGGGATTTCCAGGAGCAGTACTTC. Protein sequence: CASSYRDFQEQYF.

V is TRBV5-4 and J is TRBJ2-7; no clear D. The CDR3 runs to 13 residues. Deletions cut 1 base from V and 3 bases from J, with 8 bases between. Germline V gene lookup returns CDR1 SGHNT and CDR2 YYREEE (reference sequence). In nucleotides, the CDR3 is TGTGCCAGCAGCTTGATGGGGAACTACGAGCAGTACGTC. Translated, it gives CASSLMGNYEQYV.

The CDR3 loop is CASSVTSGEETQYF. The CDR3 DNA reads as TGTGCCAGCAGCGTAACCTCGGGGGAAGAGACCCAGTACTTC. The chain has TRBV9 and TRBJ2-5, with D possibly matching TRBD2 (6 bases). Germline CDR1 and CDR2: SGDLS and YYNGEE. The CDR3 has 14 amino acids. V was clipped by 1 base and J by 3 bases, with 10 bases between them.

The chain employs TRBV6-6 and TRBJ2-1; tentatively, D is TRBD2 (5 bases). Trimming took off 6 bases at V and 7 bases at J, with 10 bases between the two ends. Looked up from germline, CDR1 is MNHNY and CDR2 is SVGAGI (reference sequence). The CDR3 contains 12 residues. The CDR3 DNA reads TGTGCCAGCAGGGAGGTTAAGAATGAGCAGTTCTTC. This sequence encodes CASREVKNEQFF.

This clonotype showed up many times. The chain recombines TRBV5-1 with TRBJ1-6; D gene uncertain. CDR1 is SGHRS, CDR2 YFSETQ, per germline. Trimming pared 0 bases from V and 2 bases from J, leaving 3 bases between. The CDR3 runs to 14 residues. CDR3 in DNA: TGCGCCAGCAGCTTGGACACCTATAATTCACCCCTCCACTTT. Its translation: CASSLDTYNSPLHF.

A few counts support this clonotype. The chain joins TRBV7-9 to TRBJ2-5; the D call may be TRBD1 or TRBD2 (5 bases each). Germline CDR1 SEHNR, CDR2 FQNEAQ (reference sequence). V gave up 0 bases and J gave up 0 bases, with 8 bases separating them. CDR3 size: 15 residues. CDR3 sequence (DNA): TGTGCCAGCAGCTTAGCGAGGGGAGACCAAGAGACCCAGTACTTC. Protein: CASSLARGDQETQYF.

This clonotype occurred many times. The chain carries TRBV9 and TRBJ1-5, with TRBD1 identical over 7 bases. The CDR3 totals 15 residues. Germline V gene lookup returns CDR1 SGDLS and CDR2 YYNGEE. J lost 0 bases, V lost 3 bases, and 3 bases had no gene match. The CDR3 spells CASSEGQFSNQPQHF. The CDR3 coding sequence is TGTGCCAGCAGCGAGGGACAGTTTAGCAATCAGCCCCAGCATTTT.

The chain couples TRBV4-1 to TRBJ2-1; unclear D gene. The V end lost 0 bases, the J end lost 9 bases, and 15 bases lay between the germline ends. The CDR3 spans 15 residues. Looked up from germline, CDR1 is MGHRA and CDR2 is YSYEKL. DNA of the CDR3: TGCGCCAGCAGCCAAGAGCCGCTGACAAGTACTGAGCAGTTCTTC. Amino acid sequence: CASSQEPLTSTEQFF.